This T cell receptor (beta chain) derives from a study of siplizumab effects on memory and regulatory T cells. Germline V lookup: CDR1 SGHTA, CDR2 FQGTGA. Deletions cut 2 bases from V and 10 bases from J, with 8 bases between. The CDR3 is 11 residues long. Profiling relied on immunoSEQ multiplex PCR, and the TCRdb table lists in-frame clones only, not all of them. The sample contains 55,000 to 65,000 clones, less than 98% of which appear only once. The receptor comes from a human donor in good health. Sequenced sample: naive CD8+ T cells sorted from blood. V gene TRBV7-3 combines with J gene TRBJ1-2; D gene uncertain. The CDR3 loop reads CASSLEVDYTF. The CDR3 DNA reads TGTGCCAGCAGCTTAGAGGTTGACTACACCTTC.